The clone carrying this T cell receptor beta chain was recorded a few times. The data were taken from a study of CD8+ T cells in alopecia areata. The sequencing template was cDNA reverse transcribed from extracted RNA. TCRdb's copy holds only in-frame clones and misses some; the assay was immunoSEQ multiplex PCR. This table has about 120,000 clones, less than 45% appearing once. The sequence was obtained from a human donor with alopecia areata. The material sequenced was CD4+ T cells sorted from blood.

CDR3 residues: CAWSTGLTGELFF. CDR3 in DNA: TGTGCCTGGAGTACAGGTTTGACCGGGGAGCTGTTTTTT. The chain is built from TRBV30 and TRBJ2-2; tentative D call: TRBD1 (5 bases). CDR1 is GTSNPN, CDR2 SVGIG, per germline (reference sequence). This CDR3 has 13 amino acids. Trimming removed 2 bases from V and 5 bases from J, with 9 bases in between. The full variable domain, rest sourced from reference TRBV30 and TRBJ2-2, is SQTIHQWPATLVQPVGSPLSLECTVEGTSNPNLYWYRQAAGRGLQLLFYSVGIGQISSEVPQNLSASRPQDRQFILSSKKLLLSDSGFYLCAWSTGLTGELFFGEGSRLTVL.